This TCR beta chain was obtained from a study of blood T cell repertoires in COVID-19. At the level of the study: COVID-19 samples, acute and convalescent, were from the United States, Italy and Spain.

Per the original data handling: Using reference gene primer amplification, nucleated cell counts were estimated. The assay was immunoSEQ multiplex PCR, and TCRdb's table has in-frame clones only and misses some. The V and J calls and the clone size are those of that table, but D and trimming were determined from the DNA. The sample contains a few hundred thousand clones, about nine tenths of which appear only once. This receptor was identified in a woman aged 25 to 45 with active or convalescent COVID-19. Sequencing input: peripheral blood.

The CDR3 sequence: CASSPGGSDEKLFF. CDR3 coding DNA: TGTGCCAGCTCACCAGGGGGGTCGGATGAAAAACTGTTTTTT. V gene TRBV18 combines with J gene TRBJ1-4; D possibly corresponds to TRBD1 (5 bases). Trimming took off 2 bases at V and 6 bases at J, with 10 bases between the two ends. Germline CDR1 KGHSH, CDR2 LQKENI. This CDR3 spans 14 amino acids.